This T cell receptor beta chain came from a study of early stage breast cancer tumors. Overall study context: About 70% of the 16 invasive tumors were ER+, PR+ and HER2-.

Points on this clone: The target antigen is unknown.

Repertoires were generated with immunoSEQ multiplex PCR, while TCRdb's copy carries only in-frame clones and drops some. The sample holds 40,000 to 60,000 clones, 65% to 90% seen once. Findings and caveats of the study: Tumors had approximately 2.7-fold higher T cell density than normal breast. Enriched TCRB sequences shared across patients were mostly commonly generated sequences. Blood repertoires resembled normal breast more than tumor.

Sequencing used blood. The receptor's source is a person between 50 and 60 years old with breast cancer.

The CDR3 sequence: CASSRMAAALAGQETQYF. The CDR3 DNA sequence: TGTGCCAGCAGTCGCATGGCAGCAGCGCTAGCGGGCCAAGAGACCCAGTACTTC. The chain carries TRBV7-8 and TRBJ2-5; 8 bases are a match to TRBD2. From germline, CDR1 is SGHVS and CDR2 FQNEAQ. V was clipped by 6 bases and J by 1 base; unmatched bases: 16. The CDR3 consists of 18 residues.